This T cell receptor beta chain was identified during a study of regulatory T cells in long-lasting Graves disease. General study results and limits: Researchers reported studying only peripheral blood, not thyroid tissue. TRBV28, TRBJ1-2 and TRBJ2-5 were segments that persistent disease favored.

Through Arm-PCR of CDR3 regions and iRepertoire HTBI primers, TCR beta libraries were built. TCRdb re-called the multiplex PCR reads with MiXCR, one entry per CDR3 protein. The sample shows hundreds of thousands of distinct CDR3 sequences, less than 25% of them seen only once. This clonotype showed up many times. Its specificity is unknown. Time point denoted: persistent/refractory GD, antithyroid drugs over 5 years with positive TRAb. Construction of the TCR library relied on RNA isolated from PBMCs. Trimming took off 4 bases at V and 2 bases at J, with 14 bases between the two ends. Per germline, CDR1 MNHNS and CDR2 SASEGT. This CDR3 has 15 residues.

Sequencing was performed on peripheral blood mononuclear cells (PBMCs), taken when the disease was refractory, from a patient treated with antithyroid drugs. This clonotype originated in a female donor with Graves disease. The V and J genes are TRBV6-1 and TRBJ1-1; D may be TRBD1 (6 bases). In nucleotides, the CDR3 is TGTGCCAGCAGTGCTAGGGGACAAATTAACACTGAAGCTTTCTTT. It codes for CASSARGQINTEAFF.